The 29 T cell receptor beta chains listed next were all sequenced from one sample in a study of T cell clonality in common variable immunodeficiency (dated by TCRdb to between 2015 and 2017). Libraries were constructed by the immunoSEQ multiplex PCR assay. As stored in TCRdb, this immuneACCESS dataset retains in-frame rearrangements with V and J assigned. A fraction of the clones does not appear; measured against another copy, unresolved V genes explain less than half of the discrepancy, and the remainder lacks a known reason. Across this sample, tens of thousands of clones were tabulated and none appeared just once. The top ten clones comprise roughly 0.66% of the sample. Sequenced input: peripheral blood mononuclear cells. These TCRs come from a person aged 18 to 70 in good health.

This clone has at least ten counts. The CDR3 end is not reached by the read, which stops 3 residues before it; the germline J gene fills it in. The chain joins TRBV13 to TRBJ2-5; maybe TRBD1 (5 bases). Trimming cost V 6 bases and J 5 bases, with 19 bases left between them. This CDR3 is built from 15 residues. Germline V CDR1 and CDR2: PRHDT, FYEKMQ (reference sequence). The CDR3 loop reads CASSRSPGPLETQYF. The sequenced CDR3 bases are TGTGCCAGCAGTCGAAGCCCAGGGCCTCTGGAGACC.

This clone showed up many times. Sequencing ends 3 residues short of the CDR3 end; the germline J gene provides the rest. V and J are TRBV5-1 and TRBJ1-2, with a tentative D call TRBD1 (5 bases). With 5 bases removed from V and 4 bases from J, the gap between germline ends came to 12 bases. This CDR3 region has 13 residues. Per the germline V gene, CDR1 is SGHRS and CDR2 is YFSETQ. CDR3 protein: CASRPGMLYGYTF. The part of the CDR3 DNA that was read is TGCGCCAGCAGGCCAGGGATGCTCTATGGC.

This clone has at least ten counts. The sequence runs out 3 residues before the end of the CDR3; the remainder is reconstructed from the germline J gene. This chain connects TRBV6-2 or TRBV6-3 to TRBJ1-6; D call uncertain. The length of the CDR3 is 14 residues. From germline, CDR1 is MNHEY and CDR2 SVGEGT. Trimming removed 2 bases at V and 7 bases at J, with 9 bases between. The sequenced part of the CDR3 DNA is TGTGCCAGCAGTTACACGCCAGAGAATTCACCC. Protein product: CASSYTPENSP. The full CDR3 reads CASSYTPENSPLHF.

This clone has ten or more counts. The sequenced fragment ends 3 residues before the CDR3 boundary, so the rest is inferred from the germline J gene. The chain combines TRBV19 with TRBJ1-1; D possibly corresponds to TRBD1 (5 bases). The CDR3 loop spans 13 amino acids. Trimming took 1 base from V and 4 from J, leaving 7 bases between them. Germline values: CDR1 LNHDA, CDR2 SQIVND (reference sequence). CDR3 DNA (partial): TGTGCCAGTAGTATAGGGGGCATCACTGAA. Protein product: CASSIGGITE. The entire CDR3 protein reads CASSIGGITEAFF. The full variable domain, completed using reference TRBV19 and TRBJ1-1, is DGGITQSPKYLFRKEGQNVTLSCEQNLNHDAMYWYRQDPGQGLRLIYYSQIVNDFQKGDIAEGYSVSREKKESFPLTVTSAQKNPTAFYLCASSIGGITEAFFGQGTRLTVV.

Many counts were recorded for this clone. The read gets to within 3 residues of the CDR3 end, and the germline J gene fills in the rest. The rearrangement links TRBV20-1 to TRBJ2-3; D is ambiguous. This CDR3 region has 15 residues. Germline lookup yields CDR1 DFQATT and CDR2 SNEGSKA (reference sequence). Trimming cost V 6 bases and J 2 bases, with 18 bases left between them. Partial CDR3 DNA: TGCAGTGCCCCACGCAAGTTCAGATTCACAGATACG. Translated: CSAPRKFRFTDT. The CDR3 in full is CSAPRKFRFTDTQYF.

This clone was recorded at least ten times. The sequenced part of the CDR3 DNA is TGTGCCTGGAGTCAAGTTAATACAGGGTTGGATGAA. This sequence encodes CAWSQVNTGLDE. The whole CDR3 reads CAWSQVNTGLDEAFF. This chain uses TRBV30 with TRBJ1-1, with D maybe TRBD1 (6 bases). The read comes to an end 3 residues before the CDR3 does, leaving the germline J gene to fill in the end. The CDR3 extends over 15 amino acids. Germline-derived CDR1 and CDR2 are GTSNPN and SVGIG (reference sequence). With 2 bases removed from V and 7 bases from J, the gap between germline ends came to 20 bases.

This clone was detected many times. The CDR3 extends 3 residues past the end of the read, so its final part is completed from the germline J gene. The genes are TRBV19 and TRBJ2-7; no definite D call. The germline CDR1 and CDR2 sequences are LNHDA and SQIVND (reference sequence). The CDR3 extends over 14 amino acids. Between the trimmed V and J ends, which lost 1 base and 3 bases, there was a span of 10 bases. CDR3 DNA, as far as it was read: TGTGCCAGTAGTATAGCTTCAGGTAGCTACGAG. It encodes CASSIASGSYE. The complete CDR3 sequence is CASSIASGSYEQYF.

This clone was observed many times. The read terminates 3 residues ahead of where the CDR3 ends, so the germline J gene completes it. The chain joins TRBV28 to TRBJ2-7; 8 bases agree with TRBD2. Per germline, CDR1 MDHEN and CDR2 SYDVKM. Trimming took 3 bases from V and 3 from J; bases not matched to a gene: 4. The CDR3 spans 14 residues. The CDR3 DNA, read in part, is TGTGCCAGCAGTTTTTCGGGGGGGGGCTACGAG. Its translation: CASSFSGGGYE. In full, the CDR3 reads CASSFSGGGYEQYF.

In its sample, this clone was seen many times. The read gets to within 3 residues of the CDR3 end, and the germline J gene fills in the rest. The chain combines TRBV2 with TRBJ2-7; 9 positions agree with TRBD2. After removal of 1 base from V and 0 bases from J, the junction contained 7 bases not matched to a gene. CDR3 size: 17 residues. The germline gives CDR1 SNHLY, CDR2 FYNNEI. CDR3 in amino acids: CASSEDVAGDFSYEQYF. Incomplete CDR3 DNA: TGTGCCAGCAGTGAAGATGTAGCGGGGGACTTCTCCTACGAG. The complete variable domain, with remaining parts taken from reference TRBV2 and TRBJ2-7, reads EPEVTQTPSHQVTQMGQEVILRCVPISNHLYFYWYRQILGQKVEFLVSFYNNEISEKSEIFDDQFSVERPDGSNFTLKIRSTKLEDSAMYFCASSEDVAGDFSYEQYFGPGTRLTVT.

Ten or more counts support this clone. Read data end 3 residues before the CDR3 end; the end is taken from the germline J gene. V is TRBV2 and J is TRBJ2-7, with D perhaps TRBD1 (5 bases). The germline V gene has CDR1 SNHLY and CDR2 FYNNEI. CDR3 size: 12 residues. The germline V and J ends were trimmed by 4 bases and 4 bases, with 8 bases remaining between them. The CDR3 sequence: CASSVDRYEQYF. The covered CDR3 bases are TGTGCCAGCAGTGTTGACAGATACGAG.

This clone was detected many times. The read halts 3 residues ahead of the CDR3 end, with the missing end drawn from the germline J gene. At the DNA level, this CDR3 is encoded by other sequences in the same sample as well. This chain joins TRBV19 and TRBJ1-4; perhaps TRBD1 as D (6 bases). V was trimmed by 4 bases and J by 4 bases, leaving 7 bases between them. Germline assignment: CDR1 LNHDA and CDR2 SQIVND (reference sequence). This CDR3 has 13 residues. CDR3 DNA, as far as it was read: TGTGCCAGTAGTACAGGGGTTAATGAAAAA. This codes for CASSTGVNEK. In full, the CDR3 is CASSTGVNEKLFF.

At least ten counts were recorded for this clone. The read stops 3 residues short of the end of the CDR3; the missing end is completed from the germline J gene. The chain combines TRBV5-1 with TRBJ2-3; 7 nucleotides agree with TRBD2. The germline V gene encodes CDR1 SGHRS and CDR2 YFSETQ. The trim removed 4 bases at V and 5 bases at J, leaving 7 bases unmatched. This CDR3 comprises 14 residues. This chain's CDR3 is CASSGRDYRDTQYF. The CDR3 DNA, read in part, is TGCGCCAGCAGCGGCAGGGACTACCGAGATACG.

This clone was seen many times. The read terminates 3 residues before the CDR3 end, so the remaining end is supplied by the germline J gene. The chain links TRBV29-1 to TRBJ2-7, with D possibly being TRBD1 or TRBD2 (5 bases each). Per germline, CDR1 SQVTM and CDR2 ANQGSEA. The V and J ends lost 4 bases and 4 bases respectively, with 17 bases between them. CDR3 length equals 14 residues. CDR3 sequence reads: CSVGLQGAGYEQYF. CDR3 DNA (partial): TGCAGCGTTGGGTTGCAGGGAGCCGGATACGAG.

This clone was recorded many times. Read coverage stops 3 residues before the CDR3 terminus; the germline J gene supplies the remainder. This chain uses TRBV3-1 (or the pseudogene TRBV3-2) with TRBJ2-1, with unresolved D. CDR1 and CDR2 from the germline V gene are LGHDT and YNNKEL (reference sequence). The V gene lost 3 bases and the J gene lost 2 bases, with 14 bases spanning the gap. CDR3 length: 16 residues. The sequenced part of the CDR3 DNA is TGTGCCAGCAGCCACCCTGACTCAACAACCTACAATGAG. It translates to CASSHPDSTTYNE. The whole CDR3 sequence reads CASSHPDSTTYNEQFF.

This clone was seen many times. The CDR3 end is not reached by the read, which stops 3 residues before it; the germline J gene fills it in. The chain recombines TRBV20-1 with TRBJ1-2; D is unclear. The CDR3 length is 15 residues. Trimming pared 0 bases from V and 5 bases from J, leaving 16 bases between. CDR1 and CDR2 from the germline V gene are DFQATT and SNEGSKA (reference sequence). CDR3 region: CSARDLRQGWYGYTF. CDR3 DNA, as far as it was read: TGCAGTGCTAGAGACCTAAGACAAGGGTGGTATGGC.

This clone was seen ten or more times. The read gets to within 3 residues of the CDR3 end, and the germline J gene fills in the rest. The chain employs TRBV19 and TRBJ1-4; a weak D match, TRBD1 (6 bases). The CDR3 contains 20 residues. Germline CDR1 reads LNHDA; CDR2 reads SQIVND (reference sequence). Trimming cost V 3 bases and J 6 bases, with 29 bases left between them. CDR3 region: CASSIGLWRGAPVRHEKLFF. The covered CDR3 bases are TGTGCCAGTAGTATTGGGCTGTGGCGGGGGGCACCAGTAAGACATGAAAAA.

This clone came up many times. The CDR3 end is not reached by the read, which stops 3 residues before it; the germline J gene fills it in. This chain joins TRBV19 and TRBJ1-2; 9 bases match TRBD1. The CDR3 contains 17 residues. Germline CDR1 LNHDA, CDR2 SQIVND (reference sequence). Germline trimming cut 1 base from V and 0 bases from J; bases unmatched to any gene: 6. The part of the CDR3 DNA that was read is TGTGCCAGTAGTATAGGAGGGACAGGGTTCTCTAACTATGGC. Encoded protein: CASSIGGTGFSNYG. The full-length CDR3 reads as CASSIGGTGFSNYGYTF. The variable domain in full, completed from reference TRBV19 and TRBJ1-2, reads DGGITQSPKYLFRKEGQNVTLSCEQNLNHDAMYWYRQDPGQGLRLIYYSQIVNDFQKGDIAEGYSVSREKKESFPLTVTSAQKNPTAFYLCASSIGGTGFSNYGYTFGSGTRLTVV.

This clone was counted at least ten times. The read ends 3 residues before the CDR3 terminus; that terminus is restored from the germline J gene. The rearrangement uses TRBV30 and TRBJ1-3; no clear D. The V gene's germline CDR1 is GTSNPN and CDR2 SVGIG (reference sequence). V lost 3 bases and J 4 bases, leaving 16 bases between the germline ends. The CDR3 sequence is 15 residues long. CDR3 DNA (partial): TGTGCCTGGAGCGTTTCAAGTTCTATCGGAAACACC. Its translation is CAWSVSSSIGNT. The whole CDR3 sequence is CAWSVSSSIGNTIYF.

This clone came up many times. The part of the CDR3 DNA that was read is TGTGCCAGCTCACCAATATCAGGGCCGGAA. Protein: CASSPISGPE. The full CDR3 reads CASSPISGPEAFF. The chain carries TRBV18 and TRBJ1-1; D is possibly TRBD1 (5 bases). Read coverage stops 3 residues before the CDR3 terminus; the germline J gene supplies the remainder. The CDR3 loop spans 13 amino acids. Germline CDR1 reads KGHSH; CDR2 reads LQKENI. Full variable domain (rest looked up from reference TRBV18 and TRBJ1-1): NAGVMQNPRHLVRRRGQEARLRCSPMKGHSHVYWYRQLPEEGLKFMVYLQKENIIDESGMPKERFSAEFPKEGPSILRIQQVVRGDSAAYFCASSPISGPEAFFGQGTRLTVV.

This clone was observed at least ten times. The read terminates 3 residues ahead of where the CDR3 ends, so the germline J gene completes it. The gene calls are TRBV29-1 and TRBJ1-3; a possible D gene is TRBD1 (6 bases). CDR1 is SQVTM and CDR2 is ANQGSEA in the germline V gene. CDR3 length equals 14 residues. Trimming cost V 3 bases and J 0 bases, with 9 bases left between them. CDR3 bases read: TGCAGCGTTGATCAGGACAGCTCTGGAAACACC. Translating gives CSVDQDSSGNT. The full CDR3 sequence reads CSVDQDSSGNTIYF.

This clone was seen many times. The sequenced fragment ends 3 residues before the CDR3 boundary, so the rest is inferred from the germline J gene. The V and J genes are TRBV6-2 or TRBV6-3 and TRBJ2-1, with TRBD2 as a possible D gene (6 bases). With 7 bases removed from V and 5 bases from J, the gap between germline ends came to 12 bases. CDR1 is MNHEY, CDR2 SVGEGT, per germline. The length of the CDR3 is 13 residues. The CDR3 loop reads CASIGLLNNEQFF. CDR3 bases read: TGTGCCAGCATCGGACTACTAAACAATGAG.

This clone was found many times. Read coverage stops 3 residues before the CDR3 terminus; the germline J gene supplies the remainder. The J gene is TRBJ1-1, the V gene TRBV4-2, with D possibly TRBD1 on 6 matching bases. Germline lookup yields CDR1 LGHNA and CDR2 YNFKEQ. V was pared by 0 bases and J by 0 bases, with 8 bases between. The CDR3 totals 15 residues. CDR3 residues: CASSQDGGMNTEAFF. Partial CDR3 DNA: TGTGCCAGCAGCCAAGATGGGGGCATGAACACTGAA.

This clone was seen ten or more times. The read finishes 3 residues shy of the CDR3 end, and the germline J gene is used to complete it. V and J are TRBV5-5 and TRBJ2-2; unclear D gene. This CDR3 comprises 14 residues. V was trimmed by 5 bases and J by 1 base, leaving 9 bases between them. CDR1 is SGHKS, CDR2 YYEKEE, per germline (reference sequence). The CDR3: CASSPSLNTGELFF. The part of the CDR3 DNA that was read is TGTGCCAGCAGTCCAAGCTTGAACACCGGGGAG.

This clone was recorded many times. The read ends 3 residues before the CDR3 terminus; that terminus is restored from the germline J gene. The rearrangement uses TRBV5-6 and TRBJ1-1, with a tentative D call TRBD1 (5 bases). This CDR3 region has 15 residues. V was clipped by 1 base and J by 7 bases, with 17 bases between them. Germline lookup yields CDR1 SGHDT and CDR2 YYEEEE. The part of the CDR3 DNA that was read is TGTGCCAGCAGCTTGAATTGGGCGGGGCCAGTTGAA. Encoded protein: CASSLNWAGPVE. The entire CDR3 sequence reads CASSLNWAGPVEAFF.

This clone was recorded many times. The read is 3 residues too short to cover the CDR3 end, so that end is filled in from the germline J gene. The chain carries TRBV20-1 and TRBJ1-2; the match to TRBD1 covers 8 bases. V was pared by 6 bases and J by 7 bases, with 13 bases of the junction left unmatched. This CDR3 is 14 amino acids long. The germline gives CDR1 DFQATT, CDR2 SNEGSKA (reference sequence). CDR3 residues: CSALGQGALSGYTF. The CDR3 bases that were read are TGCAGTGCCCTCGGACAGGGAGCTCTGAGTGGC.

This clone was recorded at least ten times. The read ends 3 residues early relative to the CDR3; the germline J gene fills the gap. The chain employs TRBV7-2 and TRBJ2-1; 9 bases agree with TRBD1. The CDR3 totals 15 residues. In germline, CDR1 is SGHTA, CDR2 FQGNSA. Losses at the gene ends were 3 bases for V and 7 bases for J; bases not matched to a gene: 7. CDR3 DNA, as far as it was read: TGTGCCAGCAGCTTTCCCGGGACAGGGACTAATGAG. It is translated as CASSFPGTGTNE. The entire CDR3 protein is CASSFPGTGTNEQFF.

This clone was seen many times. The sequenced fragment ends 3 residues before the CDR3 boundary, so the rest is inferred from the germline J gene. The chain employs TRBV20-1 and TRBJ2-3, with D possibly matching TRBD1 (5 bases). Germline CDR1 is DFQATT and CDR2 is SNEGSKA (reference sequence). The CDR3 consists of 15 residues. CDR3 amino acids: CSAQGMGIGYNAQYF. CDR3 DNA, as far as it was read: TGCAGTGCTCAGGGCATGGGTATTGGCTACAATGCG.

This clone was seen ten or more times. The sequence runs out 3 residues before the end of the CDR3; the remainder is reconstructed from the germline J gene. The rearrangement joins TRBV30 to TRBJ1-2; D perhaps matches TRBD1 (6 bases). Germline CDR1 reads GTSNPN; CDR2 reads SVGIG (reference sequence). The germline V and J ends were trimmed by 4 bases and 7 bases, with 19 bases remaining between them. The CDR3 has 14 amino acids. The CDR3 DNA, read in part, is TGTGCCTGGATCAGGGGTCAGGGACGGAGTGGC. Translating gives CAWIRGQGRSG. The whole CDR3 reads CAWIRGQGRSGYTF.

This clone has a count of ten or more. The CDR3 end is not reached by the read, which stops 3 residues before it; the germline J gene fills it in. Other DNA sequences of this sample code for an identical CDR3. This chain uses TRBV2 with TRBJ1-1, with D unresolved. Trimming pared 4 bases from V and 6 bases from J, leaving 12 bases between. The CDR3 consists of 13 residues. Germline V gives CDR1 SNHLY, CDR2 FYNNEI. The CDR3 bases that were read are TGTGCCAGCAGTGCTAGTCTATTCGCTGAA. Encoded protein: CASSASLFAE. From start to end, the CDR3 is CASSASLFAEAFF.